The clone carrying this T cell receptor beta chain was counted a single time. Sequencing used immunoSEQ multiplex PCR; TCRdb keeps in-frame clones, though not all of them. The data hold some 180,000 clones, with about 93% observed a single time. V was cut by 0 bases and J by 8 bases, with 17 bases left in between. CDR1 SGHDT and CDR2 YYEEEE come from the germline V gene. This CDR3 spans 15 amino acids. This sample was taken from a study of T cell responses to AZD1222 COVID-19 vaccine. The chain employs TRBV5-6 and TRBJ1-2; D not resolved. The receptor was isolated from an adult who received the MenACWY meningococcal vaccine as a control. Here the sequenced sample was peripheral blood, taken 28 days after the second dose of the MenACWY control vaccine. The CDR3 protein is CASSLVASPGWGYTF. In DNA form, the CDR3 reads TGTGCCAGCAGCTTGGTGGCTTCTCCCGGATGGGGCTACACCTTC.